This T cell receptor (beta chain) appears in the sequencing data of a study of CD8 T cells in ankylosing spondylitis. The CDR3 covers 15 residues. V was pared by 0 bases and J by 8 bases, with 16 bases between. The germline V gene has CDR1 DFQATT and CDR2 SNEGSKA (reference sequence). This clonotype has just a few counts. TCRdb fed the 5' RACE reads into MiXCR, producing one record per CDR3 protein. In the table there are 300,000 to 400,000 distinct CDR3 sequences, about 9.9% of which are singletons. What was sequenced was blood, either unsorted or a sorted T cell fraction (not recorded which). The receptor's source is a female donor with ankylosing spondylitis or in good health (not recorded which). The chain uses TRBV20-1 and TRBJ1-4; D gene unclear. The CDR3 here is CSAREPTSGREKLFF. The CDR3 coding sequence is TGCAGTGCTAGAGAGCCGACCTCAGGTCGGGAAAAACTGTTTTTT.